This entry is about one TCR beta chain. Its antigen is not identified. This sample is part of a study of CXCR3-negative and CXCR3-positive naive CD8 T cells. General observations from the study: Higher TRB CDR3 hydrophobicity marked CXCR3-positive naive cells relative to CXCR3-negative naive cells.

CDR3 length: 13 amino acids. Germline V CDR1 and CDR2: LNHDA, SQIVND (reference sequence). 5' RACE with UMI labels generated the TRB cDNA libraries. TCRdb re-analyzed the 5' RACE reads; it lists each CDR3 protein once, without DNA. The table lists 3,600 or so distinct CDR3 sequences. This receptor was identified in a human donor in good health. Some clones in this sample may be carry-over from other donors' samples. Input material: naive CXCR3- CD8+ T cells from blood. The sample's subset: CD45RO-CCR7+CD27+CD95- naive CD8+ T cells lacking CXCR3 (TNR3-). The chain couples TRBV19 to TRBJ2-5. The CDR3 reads CASSFGSRETQYF.